This T cell receptor beta chain came from a study of siplizumab effects on memory and regulatory T cells. Findings of the study overall: Significant reduction of alloreactive sequences traceable to unstimulated CD4+ memory cells was observed with siplizumab. Only a minor fraction of alloreactive clones mapped to unstimulated subsets.

Assays examined 80,000 to 100,000 TCR templates per sample. Profiled with immunoSEQ multiplex PCR; TCRdb holds only in-frame clones, not every one. In the table there are approximately 92,000 clones, around 94% of which are singletons. Germline V gives CDR1 SGHDN, CDR2 FVKESK. J lost 10 bases, V lost 4 bases, and 4 bases had no gene match. The CDR3 extends over 14 amino acids. Remarks on this clone: Antigen unknown.

The chain has TRBV14 and TRBJ2-1, with 13 bases identical to TRBD2. The sample was non-Treg CD4+ T cells sorted from blood. This TCR derives from a human donor in good health. The CDR3 loop is CASSRTSGSREQFF. CDR3 in DNA: TGTGCCAGCAGCCGGACTAGCGGGAGCAGGGAGCAGTTCTTC.